This T cell receptor beta chain was identified during a study of tumor-infiltrating lymphocytes in primary liver carcinoma. As for the study in general: All lesions had stage T1-T3 N0M0 and roughly 4 to 10 cm widths.

The germline CDR1 and CDR2 sequences are SGHNT and YYREEE (reference sequence). This CDR3 has 15 amino acids. Losses at the gene ends were 4 bases for V and 7 bases for J; bases not matched to a gene: 11. From roughly 470 ng total RNA, TCR beta cDNA was generated with a primer in the constant region. Three nested multiplex PCR rounds, a slightly modified ARM-PCR method, built the TCR beta libraries. The first two PCR rounds used TRBV1-TRBV30 forward primers with a C-beta reverse primer, nine to eleven cycles each. TCRdb reanalysed the multiplex PCR reads using MiXCR and keeps one entry per CDR3 protein. Found here are 330,000 or so distinct CDR3 sequences, less than 65% of them singletons; the top ten hold approximately 5.9%. Unsorted whole blood yielded the blood RNA, and germline DNA was also extracted.

The sequencing sample was made of peripheral blood. This TCR was sampled from a man between 40 and 49 years old with primary liver carcinoma and hepatitis B virus infection. The chain combines TRBV5-4 with TRBJ2-1; 7 bases are a match to TRBD2. CDR3 amino acids: CASSLPTGTTNEQFF. The CDR3 coding sequence is TGTGCCAGCAGCCTACCCACCGGGACTACGAATGAGCAGTTCTTC.